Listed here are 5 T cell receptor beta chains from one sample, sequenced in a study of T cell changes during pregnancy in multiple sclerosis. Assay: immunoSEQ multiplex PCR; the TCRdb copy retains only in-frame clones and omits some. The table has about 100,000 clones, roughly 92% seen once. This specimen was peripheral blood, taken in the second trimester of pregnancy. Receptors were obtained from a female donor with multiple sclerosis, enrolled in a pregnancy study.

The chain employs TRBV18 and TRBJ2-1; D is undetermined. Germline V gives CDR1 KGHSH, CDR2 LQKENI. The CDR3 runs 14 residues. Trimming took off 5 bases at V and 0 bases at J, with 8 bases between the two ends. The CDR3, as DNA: TGTGCCAGCTCAGAAACTCCCTCCTACAATGAGCAGTTCTTC. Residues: CASSETPSYNEQFF.

The CDR3 protein is CVSRDSIVEQFF. For the CDR3, the DNA is TGTGTCTCCCGGGACAGTATTGTAGAGCAGTTCTTC. The J gene is TRBJ2-1, the V gene TRBV2; 7 bases fit TRBD1. Germline V gene sequence: CDR1 SNHLY, CDR2 FYNNEI. This CDR3 spans 12 amino acids.

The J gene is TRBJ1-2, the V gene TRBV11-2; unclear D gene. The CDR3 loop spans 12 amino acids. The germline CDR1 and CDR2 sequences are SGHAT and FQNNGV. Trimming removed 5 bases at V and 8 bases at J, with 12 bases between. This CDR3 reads CASSQLDVGYTF. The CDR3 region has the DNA TGTGCCAGCAGCCAACTAGACGTGGGCTACACCTTC. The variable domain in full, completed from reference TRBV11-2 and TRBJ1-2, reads EAGVAQSPRYKIIEKRQSVAFWCNPISGHATLYWYQQILGQGPKLLIQFQNNGVVDDSQLPKDRFSAERLKGVDSTLKIQPAKLEDSAVYLCASSQLDVGYTFGSGTRLTVV.

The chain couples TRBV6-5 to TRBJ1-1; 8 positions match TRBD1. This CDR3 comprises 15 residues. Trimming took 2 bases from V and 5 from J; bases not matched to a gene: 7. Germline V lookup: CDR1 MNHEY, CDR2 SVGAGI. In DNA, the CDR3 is TGTGCCAGCAGTTACGCAACAGGGGGGAGTACTGAAGCTTTCTTT. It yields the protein CASSYATGGSTEAFF.

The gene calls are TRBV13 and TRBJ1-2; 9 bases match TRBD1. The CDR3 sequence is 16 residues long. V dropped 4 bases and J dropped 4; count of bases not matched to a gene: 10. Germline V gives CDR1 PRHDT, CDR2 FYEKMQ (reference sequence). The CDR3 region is CASSYPRTGEGYGYTF. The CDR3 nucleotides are TGTGCCAGCAGCTACCCTCGGACAGGGGAAGGCTATGGCTACACCTTC.